What follows are 30 T cell receptor beta chains derived from one specimen sequenced in a study of shared clonotypes between healthy human individuals. Only in-frame clones appear in the TCRdb table, and some are missing; sequencing was by immunoSEQ multiplex PCR. The sample lists 850,000 to 1,200,000 clones, about 74% seen once, with about 1.5% in the top ten. The sample was memory CD4+ T cells sorted from blood. The subset was: CD45RA-negative fraction. The receptors were sampled from a man in his late teens or twenties in good health.

This clone was counted once. The V call is TRBV7-9, the J call TRBJ2-5; TRBD2 is a possible D gene (5 bases). CDR1 SEHNR and CDR2 FQNEAQ come from the germline V gene (reference sequence). The germline V and J ends were trimmed by 5 bases and 5 bases, with 18 bases remaining between them. This CDR3 has 15 amino acids. The CDR3 here is CASSESSPVLETQYF. DNA of the CDR3: TGTGCCAGCAGCGAGTCTAGCCCGGTTTTGGAGACCCAGTACTTC.

This clone came up many times. V and J are TRBV14 and TRBJ2-6, with D perhaps matching TRBD1 (7 bases). V was pared by 3 bases and J by 3 bases, with 9 bases between. The CDR3 covers 15 residues. CDR1 SGHDN and CDR2 FVKESK come from the germline V gene. The CDR3 DNA sequence: TGTGCCAGCAGCCACCAGGGGGGTGGGGCCAACGTCCTGACTTTC. Translating it yields CASSHQGGGANVLTF.

The CDR3 coding sequence is TGCGCCAGCAGCCAAGATCCAGGTTCAAGGACAGATACGCAGTATTTT. Protein: CASSQDPGSRTDTQYF. The rearrangement uses TRBV4-1 and TRBJ2-3; no clear D. V dropped 0 bases and J dropped 3 bases, with 13 bases sitting between them. CDR3 size: 16 residues. The germline CDR1 and CDR2 sequences are MGHRA and YSYEKL.

A note on this clone: The identical CDR3 is also encoded by other nucleotide sequences in the sample. This sequence joins TRBV4-1 and TRBJ1-5, with D uncertain. Germline CDR1 MGHRA, CDR2 YSYEKL. The CDR3 has 15 amino acids. Trimming shortened V by 0 bases and J by 4 bases, and 10 bases separated the two germline ends. The CDR3 nucleotides are TGCGCCAGCAGCCAAGACGCAAACTCTAATCAGCCCCAGCATTTT. The encoded protein is CASSQDANSNQPQHF.

This chain uses TRBV18 with TRBJ2-2; D remains ambiguous. The CDR3 extends over 14 amino acids. V lost 3 bases and J lost 6, with 11 bases in between. Germline CDR1 reads KGHSH; CDR2 reads LQKENI. The chain's CDR3 is CASSPNRDPGELFF. CDR3 bases: TGTGCCAGCTCACCGAATAGGGATCCCGGGGAGCTGTTTTTT.

In regard to this clone: The sample has other DNA sequences that encode this CDR3 too. This chain connects TRBV9 to TRBJ1-3, with D hard to call. V was cut by 2 bases and J by 4 bases, with 7 bases left in between. This CDR3 contains 13 residues. Germline CDR1 is SGDLS and CDR2 is YYNGEE. CDR3 in amino acids: CASSVQSGNTIYF. DNA for the CDR3: TGTGCCAGCAGCGTCCAGTCCGGAAACACCATATATTTT.

This chain links TRBV5-1 with TRBJ2-2; TRBD2 agrees at 11 bases. Germline V gene lookup returns CDR1 SGHRS and CDR2 YFSETQ. CDR3 length: 16 amino acids. Trimming at V came to 4 bases and at J to 1 base, leaving 3 bases not matched to a gene. The CDR3 sequence: CASSPLAGGNTGELFF. CDR3 nucleotides: TGCGCCAGCAGCCCCCTAGCGGGAGGGAACACCGGGGAGCTGTTTTTT.

The rearrangement joins TRBV15 to TRBJ2-3; D is unresolved. CDR3 length: 13 amino acids. Germline V CDR1 and CDR2: LNHNV, YYDKDF (reference sequence). V was clipped by 0 bases and J by 0 bases, with 1 base between them. In DNA form, the CDR3 reads TGTGCCACCAGCAGAGATAGCACAGATACGCAGTATTTT. This translates into CATSRDSTDTQYF.

This clone appeared once. The rearrangement uses TRBV5-4 and TRBJ2-3; no clear D gene. The V gene's germline CDR1 is SGHNT and CDR2 YYREEE (reference sequence). The CDR3 loop spans 14 amino acids. V lost 4 bases and J lost 4, with 13 bases in between. The CDR3 here is CASSTRAGPDTQYF. CDR3 coding DNA: TGTGCCAGCAGCACCCGGGCCGGTCCAGATACGCAGTATTTT.

V usage is TRBV7-8 and J usage is TRBJ2-5; D gene uncertain. Between the trimmed V and J ends, which lost 5 bases and 9 bases, there was a span of 13 bases. The CDR3 loop spans 12 amino acids. Germline CDR1 and CDR2: SGHVS and FQNEAQ. DNA for the CDR3: TGTGCCAGCAGCCTAGTGGAGCGTGCCCAGTACTTC. It is translated as CASSLVERAQYF.

As to this clone: The identical CDR3 is also encoded by other nucleotide sequences in the sample. V and J are TRBV6-1 and TRBJ2-1; D gene ambiguous. CDR1 and CDR2 from the germline V gene are MNHNS and SASEGT. Trimming took 6 bases from V and 4 from J, leaving 4 bases between them. The CDR3 consists of 11 residues. CDR3 sequence: CASRAYNEQFF. DNA of the CDR3: TGTGCCAGCAGGGCGTACAATGAGCAGTTCTTC.

The chain recombines TRBV7-8 with TRBJ2-5; 8 positions match TRBD2. V dropped 4 bases and J dropped 1; count of bases not matched to a gene: 5. The CDR3 has 15 residues. Germline lookup yields CDR1 SGHVS and CDR2 FQNEAQ. The chain's CDR3 is CASSSRTSRQETQYF. The DNA of the CDR3 is TGTGCCAGCAGCTCGAGGACTAGCCGCCAAGAGACCCAGTACTTC.

This sequence joins TRBV6-1 and TRBJ2-1; 7 nucleotides align to TRBD2. CDR1 and CDR2 from the germline V gene are MNHNS and SASEGT. J lost 7 bases, V lost 1 base, and 10 bases had no gene match. This CDR3 comprises 16 residues. The CDR3 nucleotides read TGTGCCAGCAGTGAAGTGGGAGGGCCTTTGGGTAATGAGCAGTTCTTC. Its translation is CASSEVGGPLGNEQFF.

The rearrangement links TRBV5-4 to TRBJ2-7, with D maybe TRBD2 (6 bases). Trimming left V 2 bases short and J 7 bases short, with 13 bases between. This CDR3 region has 13 residues. The germline V gene encodes CDR1 SGHNT and CDR2 YYREEE (reference sequence). This chain's CDR3 is CASSFERAGEQYF. The CDR3 DNA follows: TGTGCCAGCAGCTTTGAGCGGGCTGGGGAGCAGTACTTC. Filled out from reference TRBV5-4 and TRBJ2-7, the complete variable domain reads ETGVTQSPTHLIKTRGQQVTLRCSSQSGHNTVSWYQQALGQGPQFIFQYYREEENGRGNFPPRFSGLQFPNYSSELNVNALELDDSALYLCASSFERAGEQYFGPGTRLTVT.

This clone was detected only a few times. V usage is TRBV6-1 and J usage is TRBJ2-5, with 7 bases aligning to TRBD2. This CDR3 has 13 residues. Germline values: CDR1 MNHNS, CDR2 SASEGT. The V gene end was trimmed by 7 bases and the J gene end by 4 bases; junction bases not matched to a gene: 6. CDR3 nucleotide sequence: TGTGCCAGCACCTTTGGACTAGTAGAGACCCAGTACTTC. Translation: CASTFGLVETQYF.

This chain connects TRBV18 to TRBJ1-6; D gene uncertain. There are 13 residues in the CDR3. V lost 3 bases, J lost 7 bases, and 7 bases lay in between. From germline, CDR1 is KGHSH and CDR2 LQKENI. Here the CDR3 DNA reads TGTGCCAGCTCACCGATAGACAATTCACCCCTCCACTTT. This gives the protein CASSPIDNSPLHF.

The genes are TRBV7-9 and TRBJ2-2; D call uncertain. The CDR3 extends over 10 amino acids. V lost 5 bases and J 14 bases, leaving 9 bases between the germline ends. The germline V gene encodes CDR1 SEHNR and CDR2 FQNEAQ (reference sequence). The CDR3 region has the DNA TGTGCCAGCAGCGAAACCGAACTGTTTTTT. Translating it yields CASSETELFF.

The V gene is TRBV6-5, the J gene TRBJ1-4; D unresolved. V dropped 6 bases and J dropped 4 bases, with 9 bases sitting between them. CDR1 is MNHEY and CDR2 is SVGAGI in the germline V gene. The CDR3 loop spans 13 amino acids. The chain's CDR3 is CASSGRDNEKLFF. CDR3 sequence (DNA): TGTGCCAGCAGCGGGAGGGATAATGAAAAACTGTTTTTT.

This chain connects TRBV29-1 to TRBJ2-1; tentatively, D is TRBD2 (6 bases). V was shortened by 6 bases and J by 8 bases, with 23 bases between the two germline ends. The CDR3 runs to 15 residues. The V gene's germline CDR1 is SQVTM and CDR2 ANQGSEA. Written as DNA, the CDR3 is TGCAGCGTCCATGACTTTAATAGCGGACGGGATGAGCAGTTCTTC. Protein sequence: CSVHDFNSGRDEQFF.

This clone was observed a few times. V usage is TRBV5-1 and J usage is TRBJ1-1, with TRBD1 matching 7 bases. The CDR3 has 14 residues. After removal of 7 bases from V and 2 bases from J, the junction contained 8 bases not matched to a gene. CDR1 is SGHRS and CDR2 is YFSETQ in the germline V gene. The CDR3 DNA reads as TGCGCCAGCGGGAGGACAGGTGACAACACTGAAGCTTTCTTT. Encoded protein: CASGRTGDNTEAFF.

This rearrangement joins TRBV27 to TRBJ2-7; tentatively, D is TRBD2 (6 bases). The V gene's germline CDR1 is MNHEY and CDR2 SMNVEV (reference sequence). The CDR3 totals 15 residues. V dropped 1 base and J dropped 1 base, with 11 bases sitting between them. The CDR3 DNA follows: TGTGCCAGCAGTTTATATGGCGGGGCATCCTACGAGCAGTACTTC. It codes for CASSLYGGASYEQYF.

The chain couples TRBV7-2 to TRBJ2-5, with 11 bases matching TRBD2. V was pared by 5 bases and J by 4 bases, with 3 bases of the junction left unmatched. CDR3 length: 14 residues. Germline CDR1 reads SGHTA; CDR2 reads FQGNSA. CDR3 sequence reads: CASSLSGGAETQYF. CDR3 sequence (DNA): TGTGCCAGCAGCCTTAGCGGGGGGGCAGAGACCCAGTACTTC.

The V gene is TRBV19, the J gene TRBJ2-2, with a weak D call TRBD1 (6 bases). The germline V gene encodes CDR1 LNHDA and CDR2 SQIVND (reference sequence). V was pared by 5 bases and J by 3 bases, with 13 bases between. The CDR3 extends over 15 amino acids. CDR3 bases: TGTGCCAGTAGTGTTGCTACAGGGTACACCGGGGAGCTGTTTTTT. This codes for CASSVATGYTGELFF.

This clone was seen just once. The J gene is TRBJ2-1, the V gene TRBV11-2, with 9 positions matching TRBD1. The trim removed 5 bases at V and 7 bases at J, leaving 9 bases unmatched. Germline V gene data show CDR1 as SGHAT and CDR2 as FQNNGV. The CDR3 spans 15 residues. CDR3 residues: CASSRTGGFGNEQFF. CDR3 nucleotides: TGTGCCAGCAGCCGTACAGGGGGCTTTGGGAATGAGCAGTTCTTC.

This chain connects TRBV5-1 to TRBJ2-3; 14 bases match TRBD2. The length of the CDR3 is 17 residues. V shed 4 bases, J shed 3 bases, and the junction held 7 bases outside the gene matches. The germline CDR1 and CDR2 sequences are SGHRS and YFSETQ. The CDR3: CASSGLAGGPLTDTQYF. CDR3 nucleotide sequence: TGCGCCAGCAGCGGACTAGCGGGAGGCCCTTTAACAGATACGCAGTATTTT.

This chain's CDR3 is CASGLFQVRDYEQYF. CDR3 bases: TGTGCTAGTGGTTTGTTTCAAGTAAGGGACTACGAGCAGTACTTC. This rearrangement joins TRBV12-5 to TRBJ2-7; D remains unclear. This CDR3 region has 15 residues. Germline CDR1 LGHNT, CDR2 FRNRAP. V was clipped by 2 bases and J by 3 bases, with 14 bases between them.

The genes are TRBV2 and TRBJ2-1; a weak D match, TRBD1 (6 bases). With 8 bases removed from V and 4 bases from J, the gap between germline ends came to 15 bases. CDR1 and CDR2 (germline): SNHLY, FYNNEI. This CDR3 is 14 amino acids long. The DNA of the CDR3 is TGTGCCAGCCCACCCGGGACATATTACAATGAGCAGTTCTTC. Translation: CASPPGTYYNEQFF. The full variable domain, its missing parts supplied by reference TRBV2 and TRBJ2-1, is EPEVTQTPSHQVTQMGQEVILRCVPISNHLYFYWYRQILGQKVEFLVSFYNNEISEKSEIFDDQFSVERPDGSNFTLKIRSTKLEDSAMYFCASPPGTYYNEQFFGPGTRLTVL.

The chain links TRBV5-4 to TRBJ2-3; 9 bases fit TRBD2. The CDR3 totals 15 residues. CDR1 SGHNT and CDR2 YYREEE come from the germline V gene (reference sequence). Trimming cost V 4 bases and J 2 bases; bases outside gene matches: 5. CDR3 in amino acids: CASSPLAGNTDTQYF. The DNA for the CDR3 is TGTGCCAGCAGCCCGCTAGCGGGGAACACAGATACGCAGTATTTT.

This chain joins TRBV7-9 and TRBJ1-2; 7 bases match TRBD1. This CDR3 spans 18 amino acids. The V segment lost 6 bases and the J segment 0 bases; nucleotides outside the gene matches: 16. The germline V gene has CDR1 SEHNR and CDR2 FQNEAQ (reference sequence). Here the CDR3 DNA reads TGTGCCAGCAGAACTAAGGGGGCCAGCCGGGAAGCTAACTATGGCTACACCTTC. It specifies CASRTKGASREANYGYTF. Complete variable domain (other parts from reference TRBV7-9 and TRBJ1-2): DTGVSQNPRHKITKRGQNVTFRCDPISEHNRLYWYRQTLGQGPEFLTYFQNEAQLEKSRLLSDRFSAERPKGSFSTLEIQRTEQGDSAMYLCASRTKGASREANYGYTFGSGTRLTVV.

Turning to this clone: Other DNA sequences in the same sample also yield this CDR3. The V call is TRBV10-3, the J call TRBJ2-3; D unresolved. CDR1 ENHRY and CDR2 SYGVKD come from the germline V gene. The ends were cut back, 4 bases at V and 1 base at J, with 6 bases in the middle. There are 13 residues in the CDR3. The CDR3 loop is CAISAGGTDTQYF. The CDR3 DNA is TGTGCCATCAGTGCTGGCGGCACAGATACGCAGTATTTT.